This TCR beta chain was sequenced for a study of B cell selection in AIRE deficiency. Regarding the study as a whole: Only approximately 10% of around 3,900 shared Treg sequences were patient-specific; about 30% healthy-specific. In TCRBV usage, CDR3 length and diversity, patient Tconv and Treg cells matched healthy donors.

The V end lost 0 bases, the J end lost 5 bases, and 5 bases lay between the germline ends. Germline V gene sequence: CDR1 LNHNV, CDR2 YYDKDF (reference sequence). There are 12 residues in the CDR3. CD4+CD127+ cells were sorted as the conventional CD4 T cells. On this clone itself: The antigen is undetermined.

Assay: immunoSEQ multiplex PCR; the TCRdb copy retains only in-frame clones and omits some. This table has 20,000 to 30,000 clones, less than 97% appearing once. The TCR was taken from a human donor in good health. This chain links TRBV15 with TRBJ2-7, with D unclear. The material sequenced was CD4+CD127+ conventional T cells sorted from PBMCs. CDR3 DNA: TGTGCCACCAGCAGAGATAAGGACGAGCAGTACTTC. Amino acid sequence: CATSRDKDEQYF.